These 8 T cell receptor beta chains came from one sample sequenced in a study of blood T cell repertoires in COVID-19. Using immunoSEQ multiplex PCR, the repertoire was profiled, and TCRdb retains in-frame clones only, with some absent. This sample has tens of thousands of clones, with around 87% found just once. Material for sequencing was peripheral blood. These receptors came from a woman aged 55-75 years with COVID-19, enrolled during active disease.

The chain is built from TRBV7-2 and TRBJ2-1; TRBD2 aligns across 11 bases. The V gene's germline CDR1 is SGHTA and CDR2 FQGNSA. The V and J ends lost 1 base and 10 bases, in that order; junction bases with no gene match: 6. The CDR3 loop spans 15 amino acids. The CDR3 spells CASSLDLAGGEEQFF. CDR3 in DNA: TGTGCCAGCAGCTTAGACCTAGCGGGAGGAGAGGAGCAGTTCTTC.

The V gene is TRBV7-9, the J gene TRBJ1-2; 8 bases are shared with TRBD1. Germline lookup yields CDR1 SEHNR and CDR2 FQNEAQ (reference sequence). V lost 3 bases to trimming and J lost 4 bases; unmatched junction nucleotides: 7. The CDR3 extends over 15 amino acids. In nucleotides, the CDR3 is TGTGCCAGCAGCTTGGGACAGGCCTCATTCTATGGCTACACCTTC. Translated, it gives CASSLGQASFYGYTF.

The V call is TRBV28, the J call TRBJ1-6; possible D gene TRBD1, 5 bases. The length of the CDR3 is 15 residues. Germline V CDR1 and CDR2: MDHEN, SYDVKM. The ends were cut back, 6 bases at V and 0 bases at J, with 9 bases in the middle. The CDR3 nucleotides read TGTGCCAGCAGAACAGGCAGCTCCTATAATTCACCCCTCCACTTT. Residues: CASRTGSSYNSPLHF.

The chain uses TRBV23-1 and TRBJ2-5; 9 bases are shared with TRBD2. TRBV23-1 is known as an ORF, though its function is uncertain. With V trimmed by 2 bases and J by 5 bases, 6 bases remained unmatched. The CDR3 spans 15 residues. The DNA of the CDR3 is TGCGCCAGCAGTCAAGGCGGGAGGGCCGGGGAGACCCAGTACTTC. Protein sequence: CASSQGGRAGETQYF.

This clone was recorded once. This chain connects TRBV6-5 to TRBJ2-1, with 8 bases fitting TRBD1. This CDR3 is 15 amino acids long. V shed 6 bases, J shed 1 base, and the junction held 5 bases outside the gene matches. Germline CDR1 is MNHEY and CDR2 is SVGAGI. The CDR3 bases are TGTGCCAGCAGCCCCGACAGGGGATCCTACAATGAGCAGTTCTTC. This sequence encodes CASSPDRGSYNEQFF.

The V gene is TRBV27, the J gene TRBJ2-1; TRBD2 matches 7 bases. Losses at the gene ends were 5 bases for V and 0 bases for J; bases not matched to a gene: 16. CDR3 length: 19 amino acids. Germline CDR1 and CDR2: MNHEY and SMNVEV (reference sequence). The CDR3: CASSPPGLLRQSSYNEQFF. CDR3 coding DNA: TGTGCCAGCAGTCCACCGGGACTACTGCGTCAAAGCTCCTACAATGAGCAGTTCTTC.

This clone was recorded a few times. This rearrangement joins TRBV5-5 to TRBJ1-1; D is unresolved. Germline CDR1 and CDR2: SGHKS and YYEKEE (reference sequence). The CDR3 extends over 15 amino acids. V lost 0 bases to trimming and J lost 5 bases, with 14 bases between them. The CDR3 sequence: CASSLVYGLQTEAFF. In nucleotides, the CDR3 is TGTGCCAGCAGCTTGGTCTACGGACTGCAGACTGAAGCTTTCTTT.

V is TRBV19 and J is TRBJ2-1; TRBD2 agrees at 8 bases. In germline, CDR1 is LNHDA, CDR2 SQIVND (reference sequence). This CDR3 region has 12 residues. V gave up 6 bases and J gave up 12 bases; unmatched junction bases: 7. The CDR3, as DNA: TGTGCCAGTAGGGCGGGGGGCGGGGGGCAGTTCTTC. Translating it yields CASRAGGGGQFF.